The rows below give T cell receptor beta chains drawn from one sample of a study of cytomegalovirus exposure and HLA in healthy donors. Only in-frame clones appear in the TCRdb table, and some are missing; sequencing was by immunoSEQ multiplex PCR. The sample lists about 140,000 clones, approximately 61% occurring once. Sequencing was done on a sample of PBMCs. The origin of the receptors is a human donor in good health. The CDR3 runs from the conserved cysteine through the conserved F or W. The order of the fields is J gene, clone size, V gene, D gene, CDR3 DNA, CDR3 protein. The D gene is left open where the match is weak. Where a row states a size, it is once, few, many or the class of an expanded clone; other rows omit it.

>TRBJ2-7|.|TRBV4-1|TRBD2
TGCGCCAGCAGCCAAGGGCCGAGACTAGCGGGAAAAGCCTACGAGCAGTACTTC
CASSQGPRLAGKAYEQYF
>TRBJ2-1|.|TRBV4-1|.
TGCGCCAGCAGCCAAGATGGGAGGAGGAAGAGCTCCTACAATGAGCAGTTCTTC
CASSQDGRRKSSYNEQFF
>TRBJ1-5|.|TRBV28|TRBD1
TGTGCCAGCAGAACAACAGGGGTTGGTAATCAGCCCCAGCATTTT
CASRTTGVGNQPQHF
>TRBJ1-2|.|TRBV5-1|.
TGCGCCAGCAGCTTGGGTGGTGTGCAGGACACCAACCATGGCTACACCTTC
CASSLGGVQDTNHGYTF
>TRBJ2-1|.|TRBV27|.
TGTGCCAGCAGTAGGGTGGCTAGCGCCAATGAGCAGTTCTTC
CASSRVASANEQFF
>TRBJ1-1|few|TRBV28|.
TGTGCCAGCAGTTCGGCGGGCACCAGTAACACTGAAGCTTTCTTT
CASSSAGTSNTEAFF
>TRBJ2-6|.|TRBV19|.
TGTGCCAGTAGTGAGTACTCTGGGGCCAACGTCCTGACTTTC
CASSEYSGANVLTF
>TRBJ2-5|.|TRBV7-7|TRBD2
TGTGCTAGCAGCTTACGCCCAGCGGGAGGGGGGAAGGAGACCCAGTACTTC
CASSLRPAGGGKETQYF
>TRBJ1-2|.|TRBV7-2|.
TGTGCCAGCAGCTTAGGCGGGGCTTATGGCTACACCTTC
CASSLGGAYGYTF
>TRBJ1-1|few|TRBV28|.
TGTGCCAGCAGAATACAGGGGAACACTGAAGCTTTCTTT
CASRIQGNTEAFF
>TRBJ2-7|.|TRBV10-1|.
TGCGCCAGCAAACCCCTCGGATTGCGGGGAGGCGAGCAGTACTTC
CASKPLGLRGGEQYF
>TRBJ1-5|few|TRBV2|TRBD1
TGTGCCAGCAGTCTAGGACAGGGGAGTTGGCAGCCCCAGCATTTT
CASSLGQGSWQPQHF
>TRBJ2-1|.|TRBV10-1|TRBD2
TGCGCCAGCAGTGTCGGACTAGCGGGAATCAATGAGCAGTTCTTC
CASSVGLAGINEQFF
>TRBJ1-5|.|TRBV2|TRBD1
TGTGCCAGCTCAACCACGGACAGGGGCTATCAGCCCCAGCATTTT
CASSTTDRGYQPQHF
>TRBJ2-7|.|TRBV29-1|TRBD2
TGCAGCGCCAATGGGCGGGAGGGCCTACAATACGAGCAGTACTTC
CSANGREGLQYEQYF
>TRBJ1-5|.|TRBV28|TRBD1
TGTGCCAGCAGTTTAACCCCGACAGGGGTGGGCAATCAGCCCCAGCATTTT
CASSLTPTGVGNQPQHF
>TRBJ2-6|.|TRBV6-1|.
TGTGCCAGCAGTGAAATAACAGGGTTAGGGGGGGCCAACGTCCTGACTTTC
CASSEITGLGGANVLTF
>TRBJ1-3|few|TRBV7-2|.
TGTGCCAGCAGCACTCCTCGGGTGTTTGGAAACACCATATATTTT
CASSTPRVFGNTIYF
>TRBJ1-1|.|TRBV6-5|TRBD1
TGTGCCAGCAGATTGACAGGGGAGAACACTGAAGCTTTCTTT
CASRLTGENTEAFF
>TRBJ2-7|few|TRBV18|.
TGTGCCAGCTCACTTGGACAGACCTACGAGCAGTACTTC
CASSLGQTYEQYF
>TRBJ1-5|.|TRBV19|.
TGTGCCAGTAGTGGTGGTGGAGGGGACAATCAGCCCCAGCATTTT
CASSGGGGDNQPQHF
>TRBJ2-7|.|TRBV10-3|TRBD1
TGTGCCATCAGCAACCGGGACAGGGAAGTTATCGAGCAGTACTTC
CAISNRDREVIEQYF
>TRBJ2-2|.|TRBV5-1|TRBD2
TGCGCCAGCAGCTTGGGGTCTAGCGGGCTGACCGGGGAGCTGTTTTTT
CASSLGSSGLTGELFF
>TRBJ1-1|.|TRBV11-3|.
TGTGCCAGCAGCCTAACTACAGGGTGGGCTTTCTTT
CASSLTTGWAFF
>TRBJ1-3|.|TRBV6-5|.
TGTGCCAGCAGTACCCCTGGAGTCTCTGGAAACACCATATATTTT
CASSTPGVSGNTIYF
>TRBJ1-5|few|TRBV28|TRBD1
TGTGCCACTGACAGGGGCGGTGGCAATCAGCCCCAGCATTTT
CATDRGGGNQPQHF
>TRBJ2-1|once|TRBV9|TRBD2
TGTGCCAGCAGCGTATGGGGGGGCTCCTACAATGAGCAGTTCTTC
CASSVWGGSYNEQFF
>TRBJ1-1|.|TRBV6-5|.
TGTGCCAGCATTGCGCCGCGCGAAGCTTTCTTT
CASIAPREAFF
>TRBJ2-1|.|TRBV27|.
TGTGCCAGCGGCAACGGGTGGGGGGATGAGCAGTTCTTC
CASGNGWGDEQFF
>TRBJ2-1|.|TRBV14|.
TGTGCCAGCAGCAGGGTCATCGGGGCCTACAATGAGCAGTTCTTC
CASSRVIGAYNEQFF
>TRBJ1-1|.|TRBV18|TRBD1
TGTGCCAGCTCCCCCCTCTCGACAGGGACTGAAGCTTTCTTT
CASSPLSTGTEAFF
>TRBJ2-7|.|TRBV28|TRBD1
TGTGCCAGCAGTTTCTTCCGGACAGGATTTCTCTACGAGCAGTACTTC
CASSFFRTGFLYEQYF
>TRBJ2-2|.|TRBV15|TRBD1
TGTGCCACCAGCAGAGCCGGGACAGGGAGGACCGGGGAGCTGTTTTTT
CATSRAGTGRTGELFF